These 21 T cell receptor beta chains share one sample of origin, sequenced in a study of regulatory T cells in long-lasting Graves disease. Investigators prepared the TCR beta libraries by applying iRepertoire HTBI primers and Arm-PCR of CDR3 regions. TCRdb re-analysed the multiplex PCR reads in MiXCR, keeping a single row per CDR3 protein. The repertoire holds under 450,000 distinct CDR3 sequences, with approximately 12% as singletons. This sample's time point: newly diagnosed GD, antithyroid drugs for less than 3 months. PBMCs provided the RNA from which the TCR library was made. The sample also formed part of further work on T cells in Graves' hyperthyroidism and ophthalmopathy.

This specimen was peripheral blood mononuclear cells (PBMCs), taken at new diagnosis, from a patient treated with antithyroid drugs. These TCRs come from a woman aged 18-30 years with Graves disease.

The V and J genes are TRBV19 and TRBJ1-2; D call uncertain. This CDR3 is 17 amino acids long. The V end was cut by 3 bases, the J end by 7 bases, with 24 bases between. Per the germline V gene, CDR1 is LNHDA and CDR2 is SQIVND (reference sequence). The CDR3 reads CASSITTWELNRGGYTF. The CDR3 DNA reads TGTGCCAGTAGTATCACCACGTGGGAGTTGAATCGCGGTGGCTACACCTTC.

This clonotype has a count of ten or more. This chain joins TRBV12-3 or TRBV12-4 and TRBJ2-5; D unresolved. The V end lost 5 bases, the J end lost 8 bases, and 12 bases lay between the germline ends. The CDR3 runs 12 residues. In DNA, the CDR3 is TGTGCCAGCAGTCCGACCCTCCATACCCAGTACTTC. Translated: CASSPTLHTQYF.

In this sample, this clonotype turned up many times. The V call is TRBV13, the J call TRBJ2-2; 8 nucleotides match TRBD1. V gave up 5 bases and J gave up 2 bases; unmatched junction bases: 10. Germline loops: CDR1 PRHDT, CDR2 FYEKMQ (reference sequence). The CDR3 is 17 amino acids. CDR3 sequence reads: CASSNIQGQGNTGELFF. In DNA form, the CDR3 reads TGTGCCAGCAGCAATATTCAAGGACAGGGTAACACCGGGGAGCTGTTTTTT.

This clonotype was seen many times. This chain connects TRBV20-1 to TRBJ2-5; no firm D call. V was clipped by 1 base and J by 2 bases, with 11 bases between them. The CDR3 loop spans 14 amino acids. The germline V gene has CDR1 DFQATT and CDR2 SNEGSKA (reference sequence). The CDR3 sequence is CSARGLDGQETQYF. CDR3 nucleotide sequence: TGCAGTGCTAGAGGACTTGACGGGCAAGAGACCCAGTACTTC.

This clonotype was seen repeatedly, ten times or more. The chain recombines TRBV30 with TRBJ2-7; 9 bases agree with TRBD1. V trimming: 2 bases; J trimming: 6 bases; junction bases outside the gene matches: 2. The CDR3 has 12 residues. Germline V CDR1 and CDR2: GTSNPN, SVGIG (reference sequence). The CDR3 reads CAWSRQGGEQYF. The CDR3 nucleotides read TGTGCCTGGAGTCGACAGGGGGGCGAGCAGTACTTC.

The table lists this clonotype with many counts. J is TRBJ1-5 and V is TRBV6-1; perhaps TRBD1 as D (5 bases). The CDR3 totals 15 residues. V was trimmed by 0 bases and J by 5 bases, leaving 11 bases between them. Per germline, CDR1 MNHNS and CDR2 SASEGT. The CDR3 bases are TGTGCCAGCAGTGAAGCGAGGGGCGCTTATCAGCCCCAGCATTTT. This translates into CASSEARGAYQPQHF.

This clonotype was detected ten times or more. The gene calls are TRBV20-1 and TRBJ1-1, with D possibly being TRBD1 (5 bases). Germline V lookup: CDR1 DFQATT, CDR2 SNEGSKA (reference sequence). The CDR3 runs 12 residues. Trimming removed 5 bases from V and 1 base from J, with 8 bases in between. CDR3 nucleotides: TGCAGTGCTGGGGGGGGGAACACTGAAGCTTTCTTT. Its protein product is CSAGGGNTEAFF.

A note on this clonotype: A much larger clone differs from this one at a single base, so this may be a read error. CDR3: CASSLAGSRIEQFF. The CDR3 nucleotides are TGCGCCAGCAGCCTAGCGGGATCCCGGATCGAGCAGTTCTTC. This chain connects TRBV5-1 to TRBJ2-1; 9 positions agree with TRBD2. The V and J ends lost 4 bases and 10 bases, in that order; junction bases with no gene match: 9. The CDR3 consists of 14 residues. CDR1 and CDR2 from the germline V gene are SGHRS and YFSETQ.

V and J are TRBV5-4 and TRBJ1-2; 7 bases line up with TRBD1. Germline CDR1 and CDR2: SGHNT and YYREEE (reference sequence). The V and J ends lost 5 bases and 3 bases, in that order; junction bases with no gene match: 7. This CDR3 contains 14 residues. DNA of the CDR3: TGTGCCAGCAGGGCGACAGGGCGGGACTATGGCTACACCTTC. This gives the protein CASRATGRDYGYTF. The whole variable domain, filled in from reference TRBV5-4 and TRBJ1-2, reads ETGVTQSPTHLIKTRGQQVTLRCSSQSGHNTVSWYQQALGQGPQFIFQYYREEENGRGNFPPRFSGLQFPNYSSELNVNALELDDSALYLCASRATGRDYGYTFGSGTRLTVV.

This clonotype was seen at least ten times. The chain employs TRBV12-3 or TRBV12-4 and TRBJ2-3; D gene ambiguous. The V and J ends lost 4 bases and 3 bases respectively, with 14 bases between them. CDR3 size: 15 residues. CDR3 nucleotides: TGTGCCAGCAGTTGGCCCCCTAGTCCAACAGATACGCAGTATTTT. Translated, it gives CASSWPPSPTDTQYF.

The DNA of the CDR3 is TGTGCCAGTAGTAAGTCGGGAGATACGCAGTATTTT. Encoded protein: CASSKSGDTQYF. V is TRBV19 and J is TRBJ2-3, with D hard to call. CDR1 is LNHDA and CDR2 is SQIVND in the germline V gene (reference sequence). The CDR3 is made up of 12 amino acids. Trimming left V 4 bases short and J 5 bases short, with 7 bases between.

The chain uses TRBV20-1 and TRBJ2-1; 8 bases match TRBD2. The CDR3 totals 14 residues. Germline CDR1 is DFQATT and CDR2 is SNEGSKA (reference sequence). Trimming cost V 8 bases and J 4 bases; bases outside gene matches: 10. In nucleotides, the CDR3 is TGCAGTTCCCCTCGGGCTAGCGGGTACAATGAGCAGTTCTTC. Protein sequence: CSSPRASGYNEQFF.

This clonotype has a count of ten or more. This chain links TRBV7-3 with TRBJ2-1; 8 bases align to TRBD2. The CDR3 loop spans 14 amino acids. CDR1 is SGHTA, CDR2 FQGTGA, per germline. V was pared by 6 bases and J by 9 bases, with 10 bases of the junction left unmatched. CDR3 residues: CASSCRGGRAEQFF. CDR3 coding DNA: TGTGCCAGCAGTTGCCGGGGGGGGCGCGCTGAGCAGTTCTTC.

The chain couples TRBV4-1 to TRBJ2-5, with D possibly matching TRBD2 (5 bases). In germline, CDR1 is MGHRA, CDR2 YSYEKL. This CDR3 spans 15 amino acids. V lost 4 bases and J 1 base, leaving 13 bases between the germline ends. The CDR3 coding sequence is TGCGCCAGCAGCCCGGGGTTTAGGTCCCAAGAGACCCAGTACTTC. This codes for CASSPGFRSQETQYF.

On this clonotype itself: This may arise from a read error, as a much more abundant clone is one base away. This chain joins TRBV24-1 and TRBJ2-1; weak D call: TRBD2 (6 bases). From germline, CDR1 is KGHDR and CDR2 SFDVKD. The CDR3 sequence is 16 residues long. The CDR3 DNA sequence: TGTACCACCAGTGATTTAGGCGGGAACCCCTACAATGAGCAGTTCTTC. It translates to CTTSDLGGNPYNEQFF.

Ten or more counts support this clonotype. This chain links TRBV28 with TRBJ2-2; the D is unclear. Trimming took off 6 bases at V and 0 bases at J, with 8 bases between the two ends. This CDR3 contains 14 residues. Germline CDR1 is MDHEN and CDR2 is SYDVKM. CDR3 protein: CASSPSANTGELFF. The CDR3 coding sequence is TGTGCCAGCAGCCCCTCCGCGAACACCGGGGAGCTGTTTTTT.

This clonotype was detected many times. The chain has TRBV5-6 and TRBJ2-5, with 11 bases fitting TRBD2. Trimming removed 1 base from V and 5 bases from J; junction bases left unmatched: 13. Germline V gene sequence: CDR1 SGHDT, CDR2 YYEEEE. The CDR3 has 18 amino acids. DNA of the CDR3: TGTGCCAGCAGCTTGTTTTATTCGGCTAGCGGGAGGAGCGAGACCCAGTACTTC. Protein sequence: CASSLFYSASGRSETQYF.

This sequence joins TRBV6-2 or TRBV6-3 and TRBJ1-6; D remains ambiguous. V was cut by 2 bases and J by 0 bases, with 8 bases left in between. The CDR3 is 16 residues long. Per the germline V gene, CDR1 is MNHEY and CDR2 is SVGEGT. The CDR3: CASSYGRGSYNSPLHF. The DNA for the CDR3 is TGTGCCAGCAGTTACGGCCGGGGCTCCTATAATTCACCCCTCCACTTT.

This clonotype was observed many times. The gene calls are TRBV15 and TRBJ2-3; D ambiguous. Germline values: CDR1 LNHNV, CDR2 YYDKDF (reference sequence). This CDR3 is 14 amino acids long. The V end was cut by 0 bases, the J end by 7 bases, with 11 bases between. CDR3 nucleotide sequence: TGTGCCACCAGCAGAGATCGAGGAGCGAATACGCAGTATTTT. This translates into CATSRDRGANTQYF.

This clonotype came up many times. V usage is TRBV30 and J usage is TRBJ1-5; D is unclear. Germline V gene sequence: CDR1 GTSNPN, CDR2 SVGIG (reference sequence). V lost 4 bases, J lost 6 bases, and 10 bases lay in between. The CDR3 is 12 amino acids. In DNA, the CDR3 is TGTGCCTGGAACAAGGGTAGTCAGCCCCAGCATTTT. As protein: CAWNKGSQPQHF.

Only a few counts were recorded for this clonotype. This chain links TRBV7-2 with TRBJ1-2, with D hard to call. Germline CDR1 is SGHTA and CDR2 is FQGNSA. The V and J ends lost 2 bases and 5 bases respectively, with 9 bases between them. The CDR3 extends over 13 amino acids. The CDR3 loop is CASSLLLGYGYTF. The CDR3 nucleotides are TGTGCCAGCAGCTTATTACTGGGGTATGGCTACACCTTC.